This T cell receptor beta chain was obtained from a study of cytomegalovirus exposure and HLA in healthy donors. Study background: A prior analysis found 100 million to 140 million unique TCR beta sequences from around 180 million T cells. Study-wide results and caveats: Common viral pathogens were later found to be apparently linked to several of the most significant clusters.

Researchers ran the PCR with 60 Vbeta and 13 Jbeta primers. The method was immunoSEQ multiplex PCR; TCRdb's version includes in-frame clones alone and lacks a portion of them. The sample has about 97,000 clones, over 65% seen once; the top ten hold 2% to 3%. Donors likely had unrecorded immune exposures despite being nominally healthy when sampled. Notes on this clone: Its antigen is currently unknown.

This receptor was taken from a man aged 35 to 55 in good health and CMV-seronegative. Input material: PBMCs.

The chain's CDR3 is CASSLLAGDTYEQYF. Here the CDR3 DNA reads TGCGCCAGCAGCTTACTAGCGGGTGATACCTACGAGCAGTACTTC. This sequence joins TRBV5-1 and TRBJ2-7, with TRBD2 matching 9 bases. J gave up 2 bases and V 2 bases, and 5 bases lay outside the gene matches. The CDR3 is 15 amino acids. CDR1 is SGHRS, CDR2 YFSETQ, per germline.